This TCR beta chain was sequenced for a study of PD-1 blockade in classical Hodgkin lymphoma. Study-wide results and caveats: Relative to healthy donors, newly diagnosed patients reportedly had lower baseline TCR diversity, which was reported as lower still in relapsed/refractory patients. Before treatment, complete responders showed about the same diversity as newly diagnosed patients.

Notes on this clone: Its target is not known.

Each patient experienced a relapse that followed autologous stem cell transplantation, and brentuximab vedotin exposure varied. TCRdb's copy holds only in-frame clones and misses some; the assay was immunoSEQ multiplex PCR. Altogether 30,000 to 45,000 clones are present, approximately 69% being singletons, with the ten largest covering over 12%. The sequence came from a human donor with classical Hodgkin lymphoma. Sequencing was performed on peripheral blood mononuclear cells (PBMCs), taken before the second cycle of nivolumab.

The CDR3 reads CASSRDGSSYNSPLHF. In DNA, the CDR3 is TGTGCCAGCTCCCGGGACGGGAGCTCCTATAATTCACCCCTCCACTTT. V gene TRBV18 combines with J gene TRBJ1-6, with a weak D call TRBD1 (5 bases). The V end lost 6 bases, the J end lost 0 bases, and 12 bases lay between the germline ends. The CDR3 spans 16 residues. CDR1 KGHSH and CDR2 LQKENI come from the germline V gene.